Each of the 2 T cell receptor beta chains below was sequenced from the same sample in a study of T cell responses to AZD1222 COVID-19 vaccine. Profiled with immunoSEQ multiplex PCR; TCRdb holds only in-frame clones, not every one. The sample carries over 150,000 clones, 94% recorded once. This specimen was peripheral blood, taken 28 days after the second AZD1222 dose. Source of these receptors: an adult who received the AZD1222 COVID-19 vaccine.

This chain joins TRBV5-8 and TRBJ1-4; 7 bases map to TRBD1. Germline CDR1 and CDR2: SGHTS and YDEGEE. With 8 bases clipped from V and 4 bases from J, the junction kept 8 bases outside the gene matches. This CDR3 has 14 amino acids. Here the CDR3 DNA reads TGTGCCAGTTCCCTTCGACAGGGTAATGAAAAACTGTTTTTT. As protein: CASSLRQGNEKLFF.

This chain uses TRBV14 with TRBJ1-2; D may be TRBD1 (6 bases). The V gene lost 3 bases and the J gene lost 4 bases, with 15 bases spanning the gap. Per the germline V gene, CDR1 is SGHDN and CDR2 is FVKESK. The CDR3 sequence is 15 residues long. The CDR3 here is CASSHRRGTSYGYTF. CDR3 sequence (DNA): TGTGCCAGCAGCCACCGAAGGGGGACCTCCTATGGCTACACCTTC.